This T cell receptor beta chain was profiled in a study of blood T cells in healthy people across ages. There were healthy Caucasian individuals from Russia, aged about 6 to 90, serving as donors. There were at least 6 micrograms of total RNA extracted from every sample. Whole-study results and caveats: Naive and antigen-experienced cells could not be conclusively compared, given unsorted PBMCs. Per million T cells, the diversity of TCR beta decreased roughly linearly as age advanced.

For this clonotype: Antigen unknown.

CDR3 length: 14 residues. In germline, CDR1 is SQVTM, CDR2 ANQGSEA. V gave up 5 bases and J gave up 7 bases; unmatched junction bases: 11. Then a second PCR, running roughly 7 to 11 cycles, was carried out with a sample-barcoded 5' primer and a J-beta primer mix. Using its own MiXCR run on the 5' RACE reads, TCRdb lists one record per CDR3 protein. The sample lists about 830,000 distinct CDR3 sequences, about 62% occurring once. This sequence was found in a man younger than 40 in good health. Sequenced: blood. The chain employs TRBV29-1 and TRBJ2-5; 9 bases are a match to TRBD1. CDR3 amino acids: CSVRRDRDGVTQYF. CDR3 coding DNA: TGCAGCGTTCGGAGGGACAGGGACGGGGTGACCCAGTACTTC.